This T cell receptor (beta chain) was found in a study of blood T cell repertoires in COVID-19. Whole-study context: There were acute and convalescent COVID-19 samples, and they came from the United States, Italy and Spain. T cells, B-cell-depleted T cells, or PBMCs supplied cDNA or gDNA.

Original processing notes: Amplification with reference gene primers provided the estimates of nucleated cell counts. Here immunoSEQ multiplex PCR was the method, and the copy in TCRdb shows in-frame clones only, minus some. V, J and clone size reflect that table, while D and trimming were determined from the DNA. The sample carries some 55,000 clones, around 83% recorded once. This CDR3 is built from 13 residues. V was shortened by 8 bases and J by 3 bases, with 11 bases between the two germline ends. The germline V gene has CDR1 LNHDA and CDR2 SQIVND (reference sequence). The sequence was obtained from a woman aged 55-70 years with acute or convalescent COVID-19. Sequenced material: peripheral blood. The genes are TRBV19 and TRBJ1-5, with D possibly TRBD1 on 5 matching bases. CDR3 sequence (DNA): TGTGCCAGTGATTGGGGGGACAATCAGCCCCAGCATTTT. Its translation: CASDWGDNQPQHF.